This T cell receptor (beta chain) was retrieved from a study of blood T cell repertoires in COVID-19. At the level of the study: The analysed material was cDNA or gDNA that came from T cells, B-cell-depleted T cells, or PBMCs.

In the original processing: Amplification of reference gene primers was used by the study to estimate nucleated cell counts. Sequenced by immunoSEQ multiplex PCR; TCRdb stores in-frame clones only, minus some. That table supplies the V and J calls and clone size; D and trimming were determined from the DNA. The sample comprises about 68,000 clones, around 90% of which are singletons, and approximately 4.8% rests with the top ten. V gave up 0 bases and J gave up 7 bases, with 15 bases separating them. Per germline, CDR1 GTSNPN and CDR2 SVGIG (reference sequence). The CDR3 consists of 15 residues. In this sample, this clone turned up once.

The chain links TRBV30 to TRBJ1-4, with D hard to call. Sequenced input: peripheral blood. The receptor was isolated from a woman in her sixties with active COVID-19. CDR3 coding DNA: TGTGCCTGGAGTGTACGGGAGGGCTGGAGTGAAAAACTGTTTTTT. It codes for CAWSVREGWSEKLFF. Using reference TRBV30 and TRBJ1-4 for the parts outside the CDR3, the full variable domain is SQTIHQWPATLVQPVGSPLSLECTVEGTSNPNLYWYRQAAGRGLQLLFYSVGIGQISSEVPQNLSASRPQDRQFILSSKKLLLSDSGFYLCAWSVREGWSEKLFFGSGTQLSVL.